One sample yielded the 25 T cell receptor beta chains listed below, sequenced in a study of T cell changes during pregnancy in multiple sclerosis. The protocol was immunoSEQ multiplex PCR, while the TCRdb copy is restricted to in-frame clones and leaves out a portion. The data show 65,000 to 90,000 clones, around 90% seen once. The sample consisted of PBMCs, taken in the first trimester of pregnancy. The receptors here all came from a female donor in good health, serving as a control in a pregnancy study. Some clones in this sample may be carry-over from other donors' samples.

This chain links TRBV5-6 with TRBJ1-5; tentative D call: TRBD1 (5 bases). This CDR3 spans 15 amino acids. Germline V gene sequence: CDR1 SGHDT, CDR2 YYEEEE. Trimming pared 1 base from V and 3 bases from J, leaving 11 bases between. CDR3 bases: TGTGCCAGCAGCTTGTCAGGGTCATACAATCAGCCCCAGCATTTT. Translated, it gives CASSLSGSYNQPQHF.

A single count supports this clone. The junction shows a germline mismatch at one end, possibly a read error. The V and J genes are TRBV15 and TRBJ2-2, with a weak D call TRBD1 (5 bases). The germline V gene encodes CDR1 LNHNV and CDR2 YYDKDF (reference sequence). The CDR3 length is 17 residues. The CDR3 nucleotides read TGTGCCACCAGCAGAGATCGCGAAGGGGCGAATACCGGGGAGCTGTTTTTT. Protein sequence: CATSRDREGANTGELFF.

This chain links TRBV30 with TRBJ2-5, with a weak D call TRBD2 (5 bases). Germline V gene lookup returns CDR1 GTSNPN and CDR2 SVGIG (reference sequence). This CDR3 is 13 amino acids long. Trimming left V 8 bases short and J 1 base short, with 14 bases between. The CDR3 nucleotides read TGTGCCGGAGGAAGAAGCTTCCAAGAGACCCAGTACTTC. As protein: CAGGRSFQETQYF.

The rearrangement links TRBV4-1 to TRBJ2-2; 8 bases match TRBD1. The V and J ends lost 1 base and 0 bases, in that order; junction bases with no gene match: 4. Germline V gives CDR1 MGHRA, CDR2 YSYEKL. The CDR3 length is 17 residues. The CDR3 reads CASSQGQGRTNTGELFF. The CDR3 DNA reads TGCGCCAGCAGCCAAGGACAGGGGCGAACGAACACCGGGGAGCTGTTTTTT.

The V gene is TRBV5-1, the J gene TRBJ2-7; 11 positions match TRBD2. Germline CDR1 and CDR2: SGHRS and YFSETQ. After removal of 1 base from V and 2 bases from J, the junction contained 5 bases not matched to a gene. The CDR3 totals 16 residues. CDR3 loop: CASSLRLAGGPYEQYF. The CDR3 DNA reads as TGCGCCAGCAGCTTGAGGCTAGCGGGAGGCCCCTACGAGCAGTACTTC.

The rearrangement links TRBV2 to TRBJ2-3; a weak D match, TRBD2 (6 bases). CDR1 and CDR2 (germline): SNHLY, FYNNEI. The CDR3 has 15 residues. V was cut by 3 bases and J by 0 bases, with 10 bases left in between. The CDR3: CASSDLARSTDTQYF. The CDR3 DNA reads as TGTGCCAGCAGTGACCTAGCGAGAAGCACAGATACGCAGTATTTT.

This clone showed up just a few times. The genes are TRBV9 and TRBJ1-1; TRBD1 matches at 7 bases. The CDR3 is made up of 13 amino acids. Germline values: CDR1 SGDLS, CDR2 YYNGEE. V lost 4 bases to trimming and J lost 2 bases; unmatched junction nucleotides: 2. CDR3 bases: TGTGCCAGCAGCTGGGACAGTAACACTGAAGCTTTCTTT. Protein: CASSWDSNTEAFF.

The chain recombines TRBV29-1 with TRBJ2-7; D possibly corresponds to TRBD1 (6 bases). V dropped 4 bases and J dropped 2 bases, with 12 bases sitting between them. Germline V gene lookup returns CDR1 SQVTM and CDR2 ANQGSEA. The CDR3 sequence is 13 residues long. The CDR3: CSVVLGQPYEQYF. The CDR3 nucleotides are TGCAGCGTTGTATTGGGACAACCCTACGAGCAGTACTTC.

The chain couples TRBV6-1 to TRBJ2-6; a possible D gene is TRBD1 (6 bases). The CDR3 has 16 residues. Between the trimmed V and J ends, which lost 3 bases and 0 bases, there was a span of 9 bases. Germline CDR1 and CDR2: MNHNS and SASEGT. The CDR3: CASSDQGSSGANVLTF. CDR3 nucleotide sequence: TGTGCCAGCAGTGACCAGGGGAGCTCTGGGGCCAACGTCCTGACTTTC.

The J gene is TRBJ1-6, the V gene TRBV18; 11 bases line up with TRBD1. V lost 8 bases, J lost 10 bases, and 7 bases stayed unmatched. Per the germline V gene, CDR1 is KGHSH and CDR2 is LQKENI. This CDR3 spans 14 amino acids. The CDR3 spells CASTGTGGTSPLHF. CDR3 nucleotides: TGTGCCAGCACGGGGACAGGGGGAACATCACCCCTCCACTTT.

The gene calls are TRBV28 and TRBJ2-3; 7 nucleotides line up with TRBD1. The germline V gene has CDR1 MDHEN and CDR2 SYDVKM. The CDR3 covers 13 residues. V shed 7 bases, J shed 6 bases, and the junction held 7 bases outside the gene matches. The CDR3 bases are TGTGCCAGCACCCGGGACAGAGTTGATACGCAGTATTTT. It encodes CASTRDRVDTQYF.

The chain links TRBV7-2 to TRBJ1-1, with D possibly TRBD1 on 5 matching bases. This CDR3 comprises 11 residues. V was clipped by 4 bases and J by 8 bases, with 8 bases between them. Germline V gene lookup returns CDR1 SGHTA and CDR2 FQGNSA. CDR3 nucleotide sequence: TGTGCCAGCAGCTCCTGGACAGAAGCTTTCTTT. It encodes CASSSWTEAFF.

The gene calls are TRBV28 and TRBJ1-6, with a possible D match to TRBD1 (6 bases). The CDR3 spans 14 residues. The ends were cut back, 6 bases at V and 7 bases at J, with 13 bases in the middle. Germline values: CDR1 MDHEN, CDR2 SYDVKM. CDR3 DNA sequence: TGTGCCAGCAGCATACAGGGACTAAATTCACCCCTCCACTTT. As protein: CASSIQGLNSPLHF.

This chain uses TRBV7-2 with TRBJ2-7; 10 bases match TRBD2. Per germline, CDR1 SGHTA and CDR2 FQGNSA. V trimming: 5 bases; J trimming: 2 bases; junction bases outside the gene matches: 3. The CDR3 consists of 14 residues. CDR3: CASSPSGSPYEQYF. The CDR3 DNA is TGTGCCAGCAGCCCTAGCGGGAGCCCCTACGAGCAGTACTTC.

This chain links TRBV7-2 with TRBJ1-5, with 10 bases aligning to TRBD1. The length of the CDR3 is 15 residues. The germline CDR1 and CDR2 sequences are SGHTA and FQGNSA. V lost 4 bases to trimming and J lost 4 bases; unmatched junction nucleotides: 4. For the CDR3, the DNA is TGTGCCAGCAGCTATGGGACAGGGGTAAATCAGCCCCAGCATTTT. Translated, it gives CASSYGTGVNQPQHF.

The chain carries TRBV11-2 and TRBJ2-4; 11 bases agree with TRBD2. V dropped 3 bases and J dropped 5; count of bases not matched to a gene: 6. The CDR3 covers 16 residues. The germline CDR1 and CDR2 sequences are SGHAT and FQNNGV. This chain's CDR3 is CASSFGLAGGQNIQYF. Here the CDR3 DNA reads TGTGCCAGCAGCTTTGGGCTAGCGGGAGGTCAAAACATTCAGTACTTC.

The chain uses TRBV19 and TRBJ2-7, with a tentative D call TRBD1 (5 bases). Between the trimmed V and J ends, which lost 3 bases and 0 bases, there was a span of 9 bases. CDR1 LNHDA and CDR2 SQIVND come from the germline V gene (reference sequence). This CDR3 has 14 residues. The CDR3 loop reads CASSMQGSSYEQYF. CDR3 nucleotide sequence: TGTGCCAGTAGTATGCAGGGCAGCTCCTACGAGCAGTACTTC.

The chain employs TRBV6-1 and TRBJ1-5; D may be TRBD1 (5 bases). The CDR3 covers 14 residues. The germline V and J ends were trimmed by 4 bases and 6 bases, with 13 bases remaining between them. Germline V gene data show CDR1 as MNHNS and CDR2 as SASEGT. The DNA for the CDR3 is TGTGCCAGCAGTGGCAGGGTAGAACGTCAGCCCCAGCATTTT. Its protein is CASSGRVERQPQHF.

This sequence joins TRBV28 and TRBJ2-1; D is possibly TRBD1 (5 bases). The V gene's germline CDR1 is MDHEN and CDR2 SYDVKM. This CDR3 contains 12 residues. V dropped 5 bases and J dropped 9 bases, with 11 bases sitting between them. The CDR3 nucleotides are TGTGCCAGCAGTGCGGACATTTCTGAGCAGTTCTTC. Encoded protein: CASSADISEQFF.

The V call is TRBV6-4, the J call TRBJ2-3, with a tentative D call TRBD1 (7 bases). Germline assignment: CDR1 MRHNA and CDR2 SNTAGT. Between the trimmed V and J ends, which lost 0 bases and 3 bases, there was a span of 13 bases. There are 16 residues in the CDR3. This chain's CDR3 is CASSDSLRGQTDTQYF. The CDR3 DNA follows: TGTGCCAGCAGTGACTCCCTGCGGGGACAGACAGATACGCAGTATTTT.

J is TRBJ2-7 and V is TRBV28, with D possibly matching TRBD1 (5 bases). The V and J ends lost 6 bases and 3 bases respectively, with 18 bases between them. The CDR3 contains 15 residues. Germline V lookup: CDR1 MDHEN, CDR2 SYDVKM. CDR3 in DNA: TGTGCCAGCAGCCCACCCAGGGCTATGGACTACGAGCAGTACTTC. Translated, it gives CASSPPRAMDYEQYF. The whole variable domain, remainder taken from reference TRBV28 and TRBJ2-7, is DVKVTQSSRYLVKRTGEKVFLECVQDMDHENMFWYRQDPGLGLRLIYFSYDVKMKEKGDIPEGYSVSREKKERFSLILESASTNQTSMYLCASSPPRAMDYEQYFGPGTRLTVT.

V is TRBV7-2 and J is TRBJ2-2; 12 bases line up with TRBD2. The junction had 6 bases not matched to a gene; V was cut back by 0 bases and J by 1 base. This CDR3 comprises 19 residues. Germline loops: CDR1 SGHTA, CDR2 FQGNSA. The CDR3 coding sequence is TGTGCCAGCAGCTTAGCATGGTCTAGCGGGAGGGGGAACACCGGGGAGCTGTTTTTT. Its translation: CASSLAWSSGRGNTGELFF.

This clone was seen only once. The V gene is TRBV27, the J gene TRBJ1-5; 7 nucleotides align to TRBD1. There are 14 residues in the CDR3. The V gene end was trimmed by 5 bases and the J gene end by 5 bases; junction bases not matched to a gene: 6. Germline loops: CDR1 MNHEY, CDR2 SMNVEV (reference sequence). Here the CDR3 reads CASSPARGDQPQHF. CDR3 nucleotide sequence: TGTGCCAGCAGTCCCGCCAGGGGGGATCAGCCCCAGCATTTT.

This chain uses TRBV7-9 with TRBJ2-1; perhaps TRBD2 as D (5 bases). Germline V CDR1 and CDR2: SEHNR, FQNEAQ (reference sequence). This CDR3 has 15 amino acids. The V gene lost 3 bases and the J gene lost 1 base, with 10 bases spanning the gap. CDR3 sequence: CASSLAGRSYNEQFF. The CDR3 region has the DNA TGTGCCAGCAGCTTGGCGGGCCGGTCCTACAATGAGCAGTTCTTC.

The chain combines TRBV19 with TRBJ2-3, with D maybe TRBD1 (6 bases). V gave up 4 bases and J gave up 3 bases, with 11 bases separating them. Germline assignment: CDR1 LNHDA and CDR2 SQIVND (reference sequence). The CDR3 sequence is 14 residues long. The CDR3 loop is CASSRPGVTDTQYF. In nucleotides, the CDR3 is TGTGCCAGTAGTAGGCCAGGGGTAACAGATACGCAGTATTTT.